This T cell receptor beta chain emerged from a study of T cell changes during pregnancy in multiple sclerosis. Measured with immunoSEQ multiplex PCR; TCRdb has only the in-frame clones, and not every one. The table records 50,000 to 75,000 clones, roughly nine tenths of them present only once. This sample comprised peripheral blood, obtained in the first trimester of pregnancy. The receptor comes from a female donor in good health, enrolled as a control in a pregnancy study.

CDR3: CASSFGTGGANVLTF. The CDR3 DNA is TGTGCCAGCAGTTTCGGGACAGGAGGGGCCAACGTCCTGACTTTC. The V gene is TRBV28, the J gene TRBJ2-6; 8 bases map to TRBD1. V shed 3 bases, J shed 4 bases, and the junction held 2 bases outside the gene matches. The CDR3 length is 15 residues. Germline V CDR1 and CDR2: MDHEN, SYDVKM.